A single sample gave rise to the 3 T cell receptor beta chains below, sequenced in a study of T cell repertoires in cytomegalovirus infection. TCRdb processed the reads anew with MiXCR; each CDR3 protein has one entry. The table has 740,000 or so distinct CDR3 sequences, 35% seen once. Sequenced: PBMCs. The origin of the receptors is a human donor in good health (CMV status not recorded). Some clones in this sample may be carry-over from other donors' samples.

The V gene is TRBV19, the J gene TRBJ2-1, with D uncertain. The CDR3 extends over 14 amino acids. CDR1 is LNHDA, CDR2 SQIVND, per germline (reference sequence). V lost 7 bases and J lost 5, with 15 bases in between. DNA for the CDR3: TGTGCCAGTACAACCGTTGGGATTGACAATGAGCAGTTCTTC. As protein: CASTTVGIDNEQFF.

This clonotype was counted a few times. V gene TRBV7-8 combines with J gene TRBJ2-7; 8 bases fit TRBD1. This CDR3 has 13 amino acids. Germline V gene lookup returns CDR1 SGHVS and CDR2 FQNEAQ. J gave up 6 bases and V 5 bases, and 6 bases lay outside the gene matches. CDR3 protein: CASSRDRTGEQYF. The CDR3 nucleotides read TGTGCCAGCAGCCGGGACAGGACGGGCGAGCAGTACTTC.

This clonotype has a count of ten or more. The rearrangement uses TRBV7-2 and TRBJ2-7; a possible D gene is TRBD1 (6 bases). With 6 bases removed from V and 4 bases from J, the gap between germline ends came to 13 bases. This CDR3 is 13 amino acids long. Germline V gives CDR1 SGHTA, CDR2 FQGNSA. CDR3 protein: CASSSRGGYEQYF. As DNA, the CDR3 is TGTGCCAGCAGTTCAAGAGGGGGATACGAGCAGTACTTC.